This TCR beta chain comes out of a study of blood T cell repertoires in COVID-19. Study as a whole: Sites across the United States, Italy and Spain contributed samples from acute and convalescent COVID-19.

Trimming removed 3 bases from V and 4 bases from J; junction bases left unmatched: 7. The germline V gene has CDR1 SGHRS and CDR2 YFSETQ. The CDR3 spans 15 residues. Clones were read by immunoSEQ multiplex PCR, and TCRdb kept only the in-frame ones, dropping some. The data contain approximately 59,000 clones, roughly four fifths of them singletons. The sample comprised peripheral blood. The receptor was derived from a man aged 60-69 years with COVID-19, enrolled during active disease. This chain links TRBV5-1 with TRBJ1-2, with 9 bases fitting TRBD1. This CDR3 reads CASSSTGGSSYGYTF. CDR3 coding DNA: TGCGCCAGCAGCTCAACAGGGGGCAGTAGCTATGGCTACACCTTC.